The 9 T cell receptor beta chains listed next were all sequenced from one sample in a study of radiotherapy plus CTLA-4 blockade in lung cancer. The protocol was immunoSEQ multiplex PCR, while the TCRdb copy is restricted to in-frame clones and leaves out a portion. The repertoire holds about 49,000 clones, with 70% to 90% as singletons. The material sequenced was peripheral blood, taken from a patient treated with radiotherapy plus ipilimumab. Every receptor here comes from a human donor with non-small cell lung cancer whose response to radiotherapy plus ipilimumab could not be evaluated.

The J gene is TRBJ1-2, the V gene TRBV7-9; no clear D. The CDR3 is 13 residues long. Trimming pared 4 bases from V and 4 bases from J, leaving 10 bases between. CDR1 is SEHNR and CDR2 is FQNEAQ in the germline V gene (reference sequence). The CDR3 loop is CASSSPGLYGYTF. CDR3 DNA: TGTGCCAGCAGCTCGCCAGGTCTCTATGGCTACACCTTC.

This chain links TRBV5-4 with TRBJ1-1; 7 bases are a match to TRBD1. V shed 4 bases and J 5 bases; nucleotides not matched to a gene: 8. Germline CDR1 is SGHNT and CDR2 is YYREEE (reference sequence). The CDR3 is 14 residues long. The CDR3 region has the DNA TGTGCCAGCAGCACCTGGACAGGTGGGACTGAAGCTTTCTTT. Translated, it gives CASSTWTGGTEAFF. Together with reference TRBV5-4 and TRBJ1-1, the CDR3 gives the full variable domain: ETGVTQSPTHLIKTRGQQVTLRCSSQSGHNTVSWYQQALGQGPQFIFQYYREEENGRGNFPPRFSGLQFPNYSSELNVNALELDDSALYLCASSTWTGGTEAFFGQGTRLTVV.

J is TRBJ2-1 and V is TRBV18; 11 nucleotides align to TRBD2. This CDR3 contains 18 residues. The V and J ends lost 4 bases and 0 bases, in that order; junction bases with no gene match: 8. Germline V gene data show CDR1 as KGHSH and CDR2 as LQKENI. The CDR3 loop is CASSQSFGLAGSYNEQFF. CDR3 nucleotides: TGTGCCAGCTCACAGAGTTTTGGACTAGCGGGCTCCTACAATGAGCAGTTCTTC.

This chain connects TRBV10-3 to TRBJ1-5, with no clear D. The CDR3 loop spans 13 amino acids. Deletions cut 0 bases from V and 3 bases from J, with 3 bases between. Looked up from germline, CDR1 is ENHRY and CDR2 is SYGVKD. CDR3 nucleotide sequence: TGTGCCATCAGTGAGTCCCTCAATCAGCCCCAGCATTTT. Translating gives CAISESLNQPQHF.

This clone appeared a single time. At one boundary the junction diverges from the germline segment, which might be a read error. The chain couples TRBV11-2 to TRBJ2-7, with D possibly matching TRBD1 (6 bases). This CDR3 spans 13 amino acids. Per germline, CDR1 SGHAT and CDR2 FQNNGV. The chain's CDR3 is CASSLVGGQGQHF. The CDR3 coding sequence is TGTGCCAGCAGCTTAGTCGGTGGCCAGGGGCAGCACTTC.

The V call is TRBV2, the J call TRBJ1-3; D is perhaps TRBD1 (5 bases). The germline CDR1 and CDR2 sequences are SNHLY and FYNNEI. The germline V and J ends were trimmed by 4 bases and 2 bases, with 6 bases remaining between them. This CDR3 is 13 amino acids long. The CDR3 reads CASSAGTGNTIYF. The CDR3 region has the DNA TGTGCCAGCAGTGCAGGGACTGGAAACACCATATATTTT.

V usage is TRBV18 and J usage is TRBJ1-1, with D maybe TRBD1 (5 bases). This CDR3 has 15 residues. Germline loops: CDR1 KGHSH, CDR2 LQKENI. Trimming took 6 bases from V and 5 from J, leaving 19 bases between them. This CDR3 reads CASSQLGEGRTEAFF. In DNA form, the CDR3 reads TGTGCCAGCTCCCAACTGGGGGAGGGTCGGACTGAAGCTTTCTTT.

This chain joins TRBV18 and TRBJ1-1; D possibly corresponds to TRBD1 (5 bases). The V end lost 6 bases, the J end lost 3 bases, and 11 bases lay between the germline ends. Per the germline V gene, CDR1 is KGHSH and CDR2 is LQKENI. The CDR3 contains 13 residues. The CDR3 nucleotides read TGTGCCAGCTCCCAGGGTCTGGACACTGAAGCTTTCTTT. Amino acids: CASSQGLDTEAFF.

The V call is TRBV28, the J call TRBJ2-1; 9 nucleotides line up with TRBD1. The germline gives CDR1 MDHEN, CDR2 SYDVKM. J was trimmed by 6 bases and V by 6 bases; bases with no gene match: 9. The CDR3 totals 15 residues. The CDR3 protein is CASSILGTGTNEQFF. For the CDR3, the DNA is TGTGCCAGCAGCATACTCGGGACAGGGACCAATGAGCAGTTCTTC.